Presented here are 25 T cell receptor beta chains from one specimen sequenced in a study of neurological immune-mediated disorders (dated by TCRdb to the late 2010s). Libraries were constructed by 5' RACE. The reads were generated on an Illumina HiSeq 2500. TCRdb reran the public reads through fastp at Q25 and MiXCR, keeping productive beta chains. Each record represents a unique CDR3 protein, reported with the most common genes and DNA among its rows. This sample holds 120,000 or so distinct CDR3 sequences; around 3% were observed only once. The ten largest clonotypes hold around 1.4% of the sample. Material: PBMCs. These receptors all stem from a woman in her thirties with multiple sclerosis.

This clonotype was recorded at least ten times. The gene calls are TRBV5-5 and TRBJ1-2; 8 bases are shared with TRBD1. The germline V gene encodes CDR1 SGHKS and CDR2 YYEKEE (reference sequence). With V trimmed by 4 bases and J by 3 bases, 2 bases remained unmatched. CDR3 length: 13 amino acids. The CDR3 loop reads CASSADRDYGYTF. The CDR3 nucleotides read TGTGCCAGCAGCGCGGACAGGGACTATGGCTACACCTTC.

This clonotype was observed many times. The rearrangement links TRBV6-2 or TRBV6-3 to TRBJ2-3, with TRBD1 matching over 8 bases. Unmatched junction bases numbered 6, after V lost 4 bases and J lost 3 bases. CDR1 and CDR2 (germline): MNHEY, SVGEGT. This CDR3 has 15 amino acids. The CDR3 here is CASSSPGQATDTQYF. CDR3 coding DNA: TGTGCCAGCAGTTCACCGGGACAGGCGACAGATACGCAGTATTTT.

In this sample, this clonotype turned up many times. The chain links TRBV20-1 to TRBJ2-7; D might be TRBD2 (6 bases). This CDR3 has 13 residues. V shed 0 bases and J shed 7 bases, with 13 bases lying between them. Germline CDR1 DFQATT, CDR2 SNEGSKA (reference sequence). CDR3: CSAREHGAGEQYF. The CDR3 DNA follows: TGCAGTGCTAGAGAACACGGGGCGGGGGAGCAGTACTTC.

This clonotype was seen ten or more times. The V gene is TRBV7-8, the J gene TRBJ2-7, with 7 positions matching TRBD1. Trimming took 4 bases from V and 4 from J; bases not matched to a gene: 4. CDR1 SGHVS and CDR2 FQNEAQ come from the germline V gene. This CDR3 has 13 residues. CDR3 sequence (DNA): TGTGCCAGCAGCTATAGACAGGGTTACGAGCAGTACTTC. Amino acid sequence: CASSYRQGYEQYF.

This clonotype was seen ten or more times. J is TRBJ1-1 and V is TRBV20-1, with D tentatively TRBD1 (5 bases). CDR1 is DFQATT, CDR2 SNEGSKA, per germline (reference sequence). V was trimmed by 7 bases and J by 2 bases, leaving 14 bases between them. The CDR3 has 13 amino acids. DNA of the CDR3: TGCAGTGTAGAGGGACCATCTAACACTGAAGCTTTCTTT. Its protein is CSVEGPSNTEAFF.

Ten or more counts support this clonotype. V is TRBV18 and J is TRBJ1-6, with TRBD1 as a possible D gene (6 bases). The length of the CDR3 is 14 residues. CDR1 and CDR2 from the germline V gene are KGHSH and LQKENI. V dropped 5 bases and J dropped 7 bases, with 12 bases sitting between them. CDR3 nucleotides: TGTGCCAGCTCAGAGGAGGGGGTCAATTCACCCCTCCACTTT. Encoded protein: CASSEEGVNSPLHF.

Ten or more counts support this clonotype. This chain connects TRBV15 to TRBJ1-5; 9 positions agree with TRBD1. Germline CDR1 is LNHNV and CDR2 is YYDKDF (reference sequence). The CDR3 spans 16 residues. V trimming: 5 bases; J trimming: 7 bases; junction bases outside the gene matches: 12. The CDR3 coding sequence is TGTGCCACCAGCTGGGCCCGGGACAGGGAGGGACAGCCCCAGCATTTT. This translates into CATSWARDREGQPQHF.

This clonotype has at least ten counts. The chain's CDR3 is CASSSLAGEYTGELFF. The CDR3 DNA sequence: TGTGCCAGCAGTTCTTTAGCGGGGGAATACACCGGGGAGCTGTTTTTT. V and J are TRBV6-5 and TRBJ2-2; TRBD2 aligns across 9 bases. The V and J ends lost 4 bases and 3 bases, in that order; junction bases with no gene match: 6. This CDR3 spans 16 amino acids. Germline CDR1 reads MNHEY; CDR2 reads SVGAGI.

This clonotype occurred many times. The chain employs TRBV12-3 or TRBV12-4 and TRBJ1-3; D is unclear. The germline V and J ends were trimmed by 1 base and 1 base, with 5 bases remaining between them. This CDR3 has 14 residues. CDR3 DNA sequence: TGTGCCAGCAGTTTAGGGTTTTCTGGAAACACCATATATTTT. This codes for CASSLGFSGNTIYF.

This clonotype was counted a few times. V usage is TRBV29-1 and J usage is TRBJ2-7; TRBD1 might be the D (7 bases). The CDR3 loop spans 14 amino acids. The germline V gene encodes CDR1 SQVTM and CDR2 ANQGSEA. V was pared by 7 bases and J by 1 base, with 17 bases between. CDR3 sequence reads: CSAGGQGESYEQYF. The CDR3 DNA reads TGCAGCGCCGGAGGGCAGGGGGAATCCTACGAGCAGTACTTC.

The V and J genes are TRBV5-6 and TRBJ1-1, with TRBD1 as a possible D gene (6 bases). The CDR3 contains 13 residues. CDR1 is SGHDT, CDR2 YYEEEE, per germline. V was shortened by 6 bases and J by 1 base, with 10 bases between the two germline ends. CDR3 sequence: CASNPTGNTEAFF. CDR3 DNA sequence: TGTGCCAGCAACCCGACAGGGAACACTGAAGCTTTCTTT.

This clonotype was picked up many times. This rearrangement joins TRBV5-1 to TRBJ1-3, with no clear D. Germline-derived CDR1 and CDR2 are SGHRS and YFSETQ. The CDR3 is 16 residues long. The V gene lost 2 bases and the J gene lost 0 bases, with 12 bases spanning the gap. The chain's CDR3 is CASSLITGNSGNTIYF. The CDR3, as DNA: TGCGCCAGCAGCTTAATTACGGGCAACTCTGGAAACACCATATATTTT.

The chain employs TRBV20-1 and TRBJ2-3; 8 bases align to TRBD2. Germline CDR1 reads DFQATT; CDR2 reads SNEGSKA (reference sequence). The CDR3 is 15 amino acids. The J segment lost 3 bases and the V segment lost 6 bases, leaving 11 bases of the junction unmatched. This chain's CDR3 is CSAGVAGGRTDTQYF. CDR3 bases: TGCAGTGCGGGTGTGGCGGGGGGTAGGACAGATACGCAGTATTTT.

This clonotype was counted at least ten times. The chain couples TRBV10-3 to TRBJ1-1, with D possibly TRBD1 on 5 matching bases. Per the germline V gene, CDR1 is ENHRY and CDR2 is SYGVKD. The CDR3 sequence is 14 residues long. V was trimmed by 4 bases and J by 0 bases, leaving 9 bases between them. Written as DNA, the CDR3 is TGTGCCATCAGTGTGACAGCCCTGAACACTGAAGCTTTCTTT. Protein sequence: CAISVTALNTEAFF.

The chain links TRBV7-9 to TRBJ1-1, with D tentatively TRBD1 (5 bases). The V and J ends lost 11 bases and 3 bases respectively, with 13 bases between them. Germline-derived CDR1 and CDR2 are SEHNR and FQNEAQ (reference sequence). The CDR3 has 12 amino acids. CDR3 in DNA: TGTGCCCTGGGGGGGGAAGACACTGAAGCTTTCTTT. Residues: CALGGEDTEAFF.

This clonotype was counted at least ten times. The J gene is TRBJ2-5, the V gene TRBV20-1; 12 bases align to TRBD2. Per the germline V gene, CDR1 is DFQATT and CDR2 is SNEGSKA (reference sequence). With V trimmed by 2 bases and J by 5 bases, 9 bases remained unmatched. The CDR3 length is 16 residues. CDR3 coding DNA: TGCAGTGCTAGAAAAACTAGCGGGGGGCATATGGAGACCCAGTACTTC. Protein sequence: CSARKTSGGHMETQYF.

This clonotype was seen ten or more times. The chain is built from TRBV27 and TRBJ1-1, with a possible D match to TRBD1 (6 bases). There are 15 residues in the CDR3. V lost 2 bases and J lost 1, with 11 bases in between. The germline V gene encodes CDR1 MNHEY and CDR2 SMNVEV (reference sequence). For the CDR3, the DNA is TGTGCCAGCAGTTTACTGGACAGCCCGAACACTGAAGCTTTCTTT. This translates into CASSLLDSPNTEAFF.

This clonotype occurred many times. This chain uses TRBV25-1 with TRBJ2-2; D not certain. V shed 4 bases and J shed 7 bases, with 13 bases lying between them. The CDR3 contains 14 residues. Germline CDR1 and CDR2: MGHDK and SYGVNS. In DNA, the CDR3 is TGTGCCAGCAGTGCCGCGCACAAGCGCGGGGAGCTGTTTTTT. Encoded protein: CASSAAHKRGELFF.

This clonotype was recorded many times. The CDR3, as DNA: TGTGCCAGCATTGAGGAGCCGAACACTGAAGCTTTCTTT. Protein product: CASIEEPNTEAFF. The V gene is TRBV2, the J gene TRBJ1-1; D not certain. Germline CDR1 and CDR2: SNHLY and FYNNEI. There are 13 residues in the CDR3. V gave up 7 bases and J gave up 1 base, with 10 bases separating them.

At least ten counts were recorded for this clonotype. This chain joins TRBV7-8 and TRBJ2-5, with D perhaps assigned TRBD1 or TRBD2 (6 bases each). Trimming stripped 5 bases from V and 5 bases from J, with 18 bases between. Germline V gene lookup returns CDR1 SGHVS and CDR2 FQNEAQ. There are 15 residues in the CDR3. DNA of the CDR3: TGTGCCAGCAGCAAGGGGGGCGTACGTTCGGAGACCCAGTACTTC. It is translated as CASSKGGVRSETQYF. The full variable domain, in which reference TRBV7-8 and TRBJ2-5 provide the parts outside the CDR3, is GAGVSQSPRYKVAKRGQDVALRCDPISGHVSLFWYQQALGQGPEFLTYFQNEAQLDKSGLPSDRFFAERPEGSVSTLKIQRTQQEDSAVYLCASSKGGVRSETQYFGPGTRLLVL.

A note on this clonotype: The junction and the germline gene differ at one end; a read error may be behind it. The CDR3: CAGASPGSSNQHQHF. The CDR3 coding sequence is TGTGCCGGCGCATCACCCGGATCTAGTAATCAGCACCAGCATTTT. The genes are TRBV7-9 and TRBJ1-5; unclear D gene. This CDR3 has 15 residues. Germline V gene lookup returns CDR1 SEHNR and CDR2 FQNEAQ (reference sequence).

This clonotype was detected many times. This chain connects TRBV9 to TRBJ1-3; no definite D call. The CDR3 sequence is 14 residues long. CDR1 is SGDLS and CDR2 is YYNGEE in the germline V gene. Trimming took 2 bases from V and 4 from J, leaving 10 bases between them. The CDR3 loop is CASSVDTLGNTIYF. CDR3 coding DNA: TGTGCCAGCAGCGTCGACACCCTGGGAAACACCATATATTTT.

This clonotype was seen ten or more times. The CDR3 reads CASSIMGGNTEAFF. CDR3 sequence (DNA): TGTGCCAGCAGCATAATGGGAGGGAACACTGAAGCTTTCTTT. This chain links TRBV7-2 with TRBJ1-1; D is undetermined. The CDR3 runs to 14 residues. CDR1 SGHTA and CDR2 FQGNSA come from the germline V gene. V gave up 5 bases and J gave up 1 base, with 11 bases separating them.

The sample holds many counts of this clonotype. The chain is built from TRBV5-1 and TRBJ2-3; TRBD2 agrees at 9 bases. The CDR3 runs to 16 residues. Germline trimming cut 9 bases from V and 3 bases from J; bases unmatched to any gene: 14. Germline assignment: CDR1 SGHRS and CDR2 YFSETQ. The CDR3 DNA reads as TGCGCCACCAAAGCCCTGAGCGGGGGGTCTACAGATACGCAGTATTTT. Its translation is CATKALSGGSTDTQYF.

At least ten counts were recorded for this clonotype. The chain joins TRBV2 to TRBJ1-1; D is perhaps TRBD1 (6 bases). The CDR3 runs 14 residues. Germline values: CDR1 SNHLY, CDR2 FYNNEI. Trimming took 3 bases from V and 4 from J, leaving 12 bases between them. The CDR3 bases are TGTGCCAGCAGTGATCAGGGGCAGAGCACTGAAGCTTTCTTT. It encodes CASSDQGQSTEAFF.